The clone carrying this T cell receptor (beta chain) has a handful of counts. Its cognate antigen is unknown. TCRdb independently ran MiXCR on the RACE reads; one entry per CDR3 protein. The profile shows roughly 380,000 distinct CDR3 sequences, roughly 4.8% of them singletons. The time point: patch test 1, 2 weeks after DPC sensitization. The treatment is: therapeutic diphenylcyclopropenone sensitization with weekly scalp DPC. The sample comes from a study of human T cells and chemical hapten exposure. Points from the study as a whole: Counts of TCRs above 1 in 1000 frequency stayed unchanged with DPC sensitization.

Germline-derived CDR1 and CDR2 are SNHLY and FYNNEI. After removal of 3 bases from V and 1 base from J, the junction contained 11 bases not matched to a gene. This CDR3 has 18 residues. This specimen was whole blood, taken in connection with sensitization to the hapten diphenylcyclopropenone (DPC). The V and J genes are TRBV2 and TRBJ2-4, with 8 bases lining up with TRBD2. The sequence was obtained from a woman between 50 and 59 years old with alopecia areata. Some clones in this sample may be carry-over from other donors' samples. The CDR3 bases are TGTGCCAGCAGTGACCTGGGTAGCGGGGTTTCCGCCAAAAACATTCAGTACTTC. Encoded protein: CASSDLGSGVSAKNIQYF.